Sequencing of this T cell receptor (beta chain) was carried out in a study of regulatory T cells in long-lasting Graves disease. The time point denotes: newly diagnosed GD, antithyroid drugs for less than 3 months. The TCR library was prepared using RNA isolated from PBMCs. An endocrinology department located in Xi'an, China, was where the patients came from. In this sample, this clonotype turned up a few times. Researchers made TCR beta libraries by using iRepertoire HTBI primers and running Arm-PCR on CDR3 regions. TCRdb analysed the multiplex PCR reads with MiXCR anew, one entry per CDR3 protein. The sample lists about 470,000 distinct CDR3 sequences, 15% to 20% seen once, with less than 15% in the top ten. Trimming shortened V by 5 bases and J by 6 bases, and 8 bases separated the two germline ends. This CDR3 comprises 12 residues. Germline V gene sequence: CDR1 MNHEY, CDR2 SVGEGT. These data were also reused for a study on T cells in Graves' hyperthyroidism and ophthalmopathy. This second study notes: In simple terms, a model built on 13 V-J features told ophthalmopathy apart from stable hyperthyroidism.

The sequencing used peripheral blood mononuclear cells (PBMCs), collected at new diagnosis, from a patient treated with antithyroid drugs. This chain joins TRBV6-2 or TRBV6-3 and TRBJ2-1; the D is unclear. This clonotype was sampled from a man aged 35-49 years with Graves disease. The CDR3 region is CASSPLPNEQFF. The CDR3 DNA follows: TGTGCCAGCAGTCCTCTTCCCAATGAGCAGTTCTTC.